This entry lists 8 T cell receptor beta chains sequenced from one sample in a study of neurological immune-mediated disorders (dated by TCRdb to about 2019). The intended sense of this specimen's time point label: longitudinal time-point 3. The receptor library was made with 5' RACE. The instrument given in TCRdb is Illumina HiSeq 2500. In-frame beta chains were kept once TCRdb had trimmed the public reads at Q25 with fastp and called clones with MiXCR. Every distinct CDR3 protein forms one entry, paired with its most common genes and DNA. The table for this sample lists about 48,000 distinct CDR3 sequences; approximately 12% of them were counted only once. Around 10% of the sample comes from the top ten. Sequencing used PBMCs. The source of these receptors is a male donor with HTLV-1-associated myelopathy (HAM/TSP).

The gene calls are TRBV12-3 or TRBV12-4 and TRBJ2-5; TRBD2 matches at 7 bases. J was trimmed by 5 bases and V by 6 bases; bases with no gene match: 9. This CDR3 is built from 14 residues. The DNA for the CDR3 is TGTGCCAGCAGCCCCGGGGGGTTGTACGAGACCCAGTACTTC. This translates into CASSPGGLYETQYF.

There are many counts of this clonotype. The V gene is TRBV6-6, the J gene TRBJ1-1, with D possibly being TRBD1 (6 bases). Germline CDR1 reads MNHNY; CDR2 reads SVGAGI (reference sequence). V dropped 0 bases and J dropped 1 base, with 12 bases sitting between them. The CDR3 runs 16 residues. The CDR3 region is CASSYSVGGPNTEAFF. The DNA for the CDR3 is TGTGCCAGCAGTTACTCGGTCGGGGGCCCGAACACTGAAGCTTTCTTT.

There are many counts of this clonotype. The CDR3 DNA sequence: TGTGCTAGTGGTTTCGGGAATGAGCAGTTCTTC. This sequence encodes CASGFGNEQFF. The rearrangement joins TRBV12-5 to TRBJ2-1; D unclear. This CDR3 is built from 11 residues. Germline CDR1 LGHNT, CDR2 FRNRAP. Trimming left V 3 bases short and J 7 bases short, with 4 bases between.

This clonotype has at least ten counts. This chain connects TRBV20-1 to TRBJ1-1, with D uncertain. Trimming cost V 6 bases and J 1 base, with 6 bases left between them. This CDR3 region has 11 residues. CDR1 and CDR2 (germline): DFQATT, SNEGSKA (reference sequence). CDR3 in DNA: TGCAGTGCCAGACAGAACACTGAAGCTTTCTTT. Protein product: CSARQNTEAFF.

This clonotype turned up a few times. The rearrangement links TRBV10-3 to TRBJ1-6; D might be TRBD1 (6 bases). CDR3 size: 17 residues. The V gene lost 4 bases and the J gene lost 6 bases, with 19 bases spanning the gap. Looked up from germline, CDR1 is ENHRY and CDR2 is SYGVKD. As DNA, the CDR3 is TGTGCCATCAGTGGAGGGGGGGAAGCCCTTTTTAATTCACCCCTCCACTTT. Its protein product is CAISGGGEALFNSPLHF.

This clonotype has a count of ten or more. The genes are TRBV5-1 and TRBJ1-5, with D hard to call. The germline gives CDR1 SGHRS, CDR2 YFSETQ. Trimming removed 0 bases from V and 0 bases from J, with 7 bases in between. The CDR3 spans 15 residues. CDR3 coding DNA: TGCGCCAGCAGCTTGGCAGGAGTTAGCAATCAGCCCCAGCATTTT. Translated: CASSLAGVSNQPQHF.

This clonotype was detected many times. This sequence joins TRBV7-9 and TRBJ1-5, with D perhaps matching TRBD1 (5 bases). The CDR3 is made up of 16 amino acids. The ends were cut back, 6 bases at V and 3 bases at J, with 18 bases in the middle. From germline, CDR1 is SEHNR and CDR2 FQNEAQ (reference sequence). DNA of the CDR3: TGTGCCAGCAGGCATCCCCGGTGGGACCACAATCAGCCCCAGCATTTT. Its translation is CASRHPRWDHNQPQHF.

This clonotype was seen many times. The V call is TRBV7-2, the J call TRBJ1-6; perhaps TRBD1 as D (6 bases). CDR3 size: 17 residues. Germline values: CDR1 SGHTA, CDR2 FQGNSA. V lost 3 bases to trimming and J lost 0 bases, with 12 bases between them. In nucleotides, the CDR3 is TGTGCCAGCAGCTTGGGCAGGGGTCTCTCCTATAATTCACCCCTCCACTTT. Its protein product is CASSLGRGLSYNSPLHF.